The rows below give T cell receptor beta chains drawn from one sample of a study of neurological immune-mediated disorders. From the 5' RACE reads, TCRdb called clonotypes with MiXCR, one entry per CDR3 protein. The profile shows tens of thousands of distinct CDR3 sequences, around 4% of them singletons. Sequencing used PBMCs. The origin of the receptors is a man aged 55 to 70 with multiple sclerosis. CDR3s include the opening cysteine and the closing phenylalanine or tryptophan. The order of the fields is clone size, V gene, D gene, J gene, CDR3 DNA, CDR3 protein. D genes are given only for firm matches. Size is stated as once, few, many, or a class for an expanded clone.

many	TRBV20-1	NA	TRBJ2-4	TGCAGTGCTGATGGAGGGGACAAAAACATTCAGTACTTC	CSADGGDKNIQYF
many	TRBV5-1	NA	TRBJ2-2	TGCGCCAGCAGCTTGGCCCGTTTTTCTGGGGAGCTGTTTTTT	CASSLARFSGELFF
many	TRBV10-3	TRBD1	TRBJ2-7	TGTGCCATCAGTAAAACACAGGGGTTGGTGCAGTACTTC	CAISKTQGLVQYF
many	TRBV20-1	TRBD2	TRBJ2-7	TGCAGTGCTAGAGATATAGGGGCGGGAGGATCCTACGAGCAGTACTTC	CSARDIGAGGSYEQYF
many	TRBV5-1	NA	TRBJ2-2	TGCGCCAGCAGCTTGCGGGAGCCTGGCACCGGGGAGCTGTTTTTT	CASSLREPGTGELFF
many	TRBV5-1	NA	TRBJ1-2	TGCGCCAGCAGCATGGCATCAGGGATTGGCGGCTACACCTTC	CASSMASGIGGYTF
few	TRBV28	NA	TRBJ2-7	TGTGACAGCAGCACCGGTCCCTACGAGCAGTACTTC	CDSSTGPYEQYF
many	TRBV20-1	NA	TRBJ1-1	TGCAGTGCCACGCGCACAGGTGGGACTGAAGCTTTCTTT	CSATRTGGTEAFF
many	TRBV5-1	NA	TRBJ2-7	TGCGCCAGCAGCTTGGCTGGGGAAGCCTACGAGCAGTACTTC	CASSLAGEAYEQYF
few	TRBV18	NA	TRBJ1-1	TGTGCCAGCTACGGACCGGGCACTGAAGCTTTCTTT	CASYGPGTEAFF
many	TRBV5-1	NA	TRBJ2-3	TGCGCCAGCAGCCCGCGGGACACTTCCTCCACAGATACGCAGTATTTT	CASSPRDTSSTDTQYF
many	TRBV5-1	NA	TRBJ1-1	TGCGCCAGCAGCTTGAACATCATGAACACTGAAGCTTTCTTT	CASSLNIMNTEAFF
many	TRBV3-1	NA	TRBJ2-1	TGTGCCAGCAGCCAAGAGGCGGGACCCCCCTACAATGAGCAGTTCTTC	CASSQEAGPPYNEQFF
few	TRBV9	NA	TRBJ2-1	TGTGCCAGCAGCGTAGGCCAGCTAACCTACAATGAGCAGTTCTTC	CASSVGQLTYNEQFF
many	TRBV11-2	TRBD2	TRBJ2-1	TGTGCCAGCAGCCCCTGGACTAGCGGGGGAGGAAATGAGCAGTTCTTC	CASSPWTSGGGNEQFF
many	TRBV28	TRBD1	TRBJ1-3	TGTGCCAGCAGTTTGTTATTTCTGGGACAGGGCTTTGGAAACACCATATATTTT	CASSLLFLGQGFGNTIYF
many	TRBV12-3/TRBV12-4	TRBD2	TRBJ2-5	TGTGCCAGCAGTCCCTCCGGGAGGGCTACCCAGTACTTC	CASSPSGRATQYF
many	TRBV2	NA	TRBJ2-7	TGTGCCAGCAGCCTGAAGGGGGACTACGAGCAGTACTTC	CASSLKGDYEQYF
many	TRBV11-2	NA	TRBJ1-1	TGTGCCAGCAGCCTGTCGCCCTGGGTTATGAACACTGAAGCTTTCTTT	CASSLSPWVMNTEAFF